A selection of T cell receptor beta chains follows, all from one sample in a study of cytomegalovirus exposure and HLA in healthy donors. TCRdb's copy holds only in-frame clones and misses some; the assay was immunoSEQ multiplex PCR. The table records under 300,000 clones, just over 70% of them present only once. Material for sequencing was PBMCs. These receptors were taken from a female donor in good health and CMV-seronegative. CDR3s include the opening cysteine and the closing phenylalanine or tryptophan. The order of the fields is D gene, V gene, J gene, CDR3 length, clone size, CDR3 DNA, CDR3 protein. The D gene is left open where the match is weak. Expanded clones are given a class, and other clones once, few, many or no size at all.

d_gene: TRBD1
v_gene: TRBV11-2
j_gene: TRBJ2-1
len: 11
abundance: .
CDR3nt: TGTGCCAGCAGCACAGGACAGGGGTATTTCTTC
CDR3aa: CASSTGQGYFF

d_gene: .
v_gene: TRBV5-4
j_gene: TRBJ2-7
len: 11
abundance: few
CDR3nt: TGTGCCAGCAGTCAAACAGGAGAGCAGTACTTC
CDR3aa: CASSQTGEQYF

d_gene: .
v_gene: TRBV6-5
j_gene: TRBJ2-7
len: 15
abundance: few
CDR3nt: TGTGCCAGCAGTTACTCAACTACCCGCTCCTACGAGCAGTACTTC
CDR3aa: CASSYSTTRSYEQYF

d_gene: TRBD2
v_gene: TRBV27
j_gene: TRBJ2-7
len: 13
abundance: .
CDR3nt: TGTGCCAGCAGTTTAACTAGCGCCTACGAGCAGTACTTC
CDR3aa: CASSLTSAYEQYF

d_gene: TRBD1
v_gene: TRBV5-6
j_gene: TRBJ1-4
len: 16
abundance: .
CDR3nt: TGTGCCAGCAGCTTGGCTTCCGACAGGGGAGGCGAAAAACTGTTTTTT
CDR3aa: CASSLASDRGGEKLFF

d_gene: .
v_gene: TRBV27
j_gene: TRBJ1-2
len: 14
abundance: .
CDR3nt: TGTGCCAGCAGTTTATCCCCAGGAAACTATGGCTACACCTTC
CDR3aa: CASSLSPGNYGYTF

d_gene: .
v_gene: TRBV18
j_gene: TRBJ1-2
len: 13
abundance: few
CDR3nt: TGTGCCAGCTCACCAGCGGCTAACTATGGCTACACCTTC
CDR3aa: CASSPAANYGYTF

d_gene: TRBD2
v_gene: TRBV2
j_gene: TRBJ2-4
len: 14
abundance: few
CDR3nt: TGTGCCAGCAGGCTACTAGCGGGACTGAACATTCAGTACTTC
CDR3aa: CASRLLAGLNIQYF

d_gene: TRBD2
v_gene: TRBV27
j_gene: TRBJ2-1
len: 14
abundance: .
CDR3nt: TGTGCCAGCAAAAATAGCGGGGTTTCTCATGAGCAGTTCTTC
CDR3aa: CASKNSGVSHEQFF

d_gene: .
v_gene: TRBV30
j_gene: TRBJ1-3
len: 14
abundance: .
CDR3nt: TGTGCCTGGAGTCGGGGGGACTCTGGAAACACCATATATTTT
CDR3aa: CAWSRGDSGNTIYF

d_gene: .
v_gene: TRBV6-6
j_gene: TRBJ1-1
len: 13
abundance: .
CDR3nt: TGTGCCAGCCTCGGATCGGGAGACACTGAAGCTTTCTTT
CDR3aa: CASLGSGDTEAFF

d_gene: .
v_gene: TRBV6-1
j_gene: TRBJ2-2
len: 14
abundance: .
CDR3nt: TGTGCCAGCACTGTTCTAGCAGACACCGGGGAGCTGTTTTTT
CDR3aa: CASTVLADTGELFF

d_gene: TRBD2
v_gene: TRBV7-9
j_gene: TRBJ2-1
len: 16
abundance: once
CDR3nt: TGTGCCAGCAGCCCACTGCCGGGAGGCCCTTACAATGAGCAGTTCTTC
CDR3aa: CASSPLPGGPYNEQFF

d_gene: .
v_gene: TRBV6-5
j_gene: TRBJ2-3
len: 13
abundance: .
CDR3nt: TGTGCCAGCAGACTACGAGCCTTAGATACGCAGTATTTT
CDR3aa: CASRLRALDTQYF

d_gene: .
v_gene: TRBV10-1
j_gene: TRBJ2-3
len: 13
abundance: .
CDR3nt: TGCGCCAGCAGTCCAGCGGCCACAGATACGCAGTATTTT
CDR3aa: CASSPAATDTQYF

d_gene: .
v_gene: TRBV18
j_gene: TRBJ1-4
len: 15
abundance: .
CDR3nt: TGTGCCAGCTCACTTATGGACGGGATTAATGAAAAACTGTTTTTT
CDR3aa: CASSLMDGINEKLFF

d_gene: TRBD1
v_gene: TRBV29-1
j_gene: TRBJ2-2
len: 12
abundance: few
CDR3nt: TGCAGCGCCAGGGGACAGCCCGGGGAGCTGTTTTTT
CDR3aa: CSARGQPGELFF

d_gene: TRBD1
v_gene: TRBV29-1
j_gene: TRBJ1-1
len: 13
abundance: .
CDR3nt: TGCAGCGTTGGGACAGGGATCGGCACTGAAGCTTTCTTT
CDR3aa: CSVGTGIGTEAFF

d_gene: .
v_gene: TRBV6-5
j_gene: TRBJ1-2
len: 16
abundance: .
CDR3nt: TGTGCCAGCAGTTACTCGAGTACAGGGCGCGTTATTGGCTACACCTTC
CDR3aa: CASSYSSTGRVIGYTF

d_gene: .
v_gene: TRBV27
j_gene: TRBJ2-1
len: 14
abundance: .
CDR3nt: TGTGCCAGCAGTTGGTTGGTGTTTGGTCGGGAGCAGTTCTTC
CDR3aa: CASSWLVFGREQFF

d_gene: TRBD1
v_gene: TRBV6-5
j_gene: TRBJ1-2
len: 12
abundance: few
CDR3nt: TGTGCCAGCAGTTCCCAGGGGGCGGGCTACACCTTC
CDR3aa: CASSSQGAGYTF

d_gene: TRBD1
v_gene: TRBV11-2
j_gene: TRBJ2-7
len: 15
abundance: .
CDR3nt: TGTGCCAGCAGCTTAGGGGGACAGGGTACCTACGAGCAGTACTTC
CDR3aa: CASSLGGQGTYEQYF

d_gene: .
v_gene: TRBV21-1
j_gene: TRBJ1-2
len: 19
abundance: .
CDR3nt: TGTGCCAGCAGCAAAGCCCCTTGGGACAGGCCTTCCTCGGGGTATGGCTACACCTTC
CDR3aa: CASSKAPWDRPSSGYGYTF

d_gene: .
v_gene: TRBV5-1
j_gene: TRBJ2-3
len: 17
abundance: .
CDR3nt: TGCGCCAGCAGCTTATGGGGGCTGCAGGGTGGCACAGATACGCAGTATTTT
CDR3aa: CASSLWGLQGGTDTQYF

d_gene: .
v_gene: TRBV5-1
j_gene: TRBJ2-5
len: 15
abundance: .
CDR3nt: TGCGCCAGCAGCTTGATAGGGAGGGGGCAAGAGACCCAGTACTTC
CDR3aa: CASSLIGRGQETQYF

d_gene: TRBD2
v_gene: TRBV4-1
j_gene: TRBJ2-5
len: 15
abundance: few
CDR3nt: TGCGCCAGCAGCCAGGGGCGGGGGGAGTGGGAGACCCAGTACTTC
CDR3aa: CASSQGRGEWETQYF

d_gene: TRBD1
v_gene: TRBV2
j_gene: TRBJ2-7
len: 16
abundance: few
CDR3nt: TGTGCCAGCAGTGATCAGGGGGCGCGAGGAATGGGCGAGCAGTACTTC
CDR3aa: CASSDQGARGMGEQYF

d_gene: TRBD1
v_gene: TRBV18
j_gene: TRBJ2-1
len: 15
abundance: few
CDR3nt: TGTGCCAGCTCACGACGACAGGGGATAAGCGATGAGCAGTTCTTC
CDR3aa: CASSRRQGISDEQFF

d_gene: TRBD1
v_gene: TRBV11-2
j_gene: TRBJ2-1
len: 17
abundance: few
CDR3nt: TGTGCCAGCAGCCCATCGACAGGGTCCCCGTTTTACAATGAGCAGTTCTTC
CDR3aa: CASSPSTGSPFYNEQFF

d_gene: TRBD2
v_gene: TRBV7-9
j_gene: TRBJ2-1
len: 16
abundance: .
CDR3nt: TGTGCCAGCAGCTTAGCGTGGACTAGCGGGGACGATGAGCAGTTCTTC
CDR3aa: CASSLAWTSGDDEQFF

d_gene: .
v_gene: TRBV5-1
j_gene: TRBJ1-1
len: 15
abundance: few
CDR3nt: TGCGCCAGCAGCTTGGAGGACAGCATGAACACTGAAGCTTTCTTT
CDR3aa: CASSLEDSMNTEAFF